Listed below are T cell receptor beta chains from one sample, sequenced in a study of shared clonotypes between healthy human individuals. Repertoires were generated with immunoSEQ multiplex PCR, while TCRdb's copy carries only in-frame clones and drops some. The sample holds around 2,000,000 clones, 90% to 95% seen once. Material for sequencing was naive CD4+ T cells sorted from blood. Receptors were obtained from a man aged 18 to 30 in good health. The CDR3 runs from the conserved cysteine through the conserved F or W. D genes are given only for firm matches. Some rows have no size entry. The others give once, few or many, or a class for an expanded clone.

v_gene	j_gene	abundance	d_gene	CDR3aa	CDR3nt
TRBV10-3	TRBJ2-7	-	-	CAISEGPGLEQYF	TGTGCCATCAGTGAGGGACCGGGCCTCGAGCAGTACTTC
TRBV9	TRBJ1-2	-	-	CASSVAQDSIYGYTF	TGTGCCAGCAGCGTAGCACAGGATTCCATATATGGCTACACCTTC
TRBV6-5	TRBJ1-2	-	-	CASSYGAPGRDYGYTF	TGTGCCAGCAGTTACGGAGCGCCGGGGCGAGACTATGGCTACACCTTC
TRBV11-3	TRBJ2-3	-	TRBD1	CASSIGQGTDTQYF	TGTGCCAGCAGCATAGGACAGGGGACAGATACGCAGTATTTT
TRBV10-1	TRBJ2-1	-	-	CASSESGIRPYNEQFF	TGCGCCAGCAGTGAGTCCGGTATTAGGCCCTACAATGAGCAGTTCTTC
TRBV9	TRBJ2-2	-	-	CARVLNTGELFF	TGTGCCAGAGTCTTGAACACCGGGGAGCTGTTTTTT
TRBV6-5	TRBJ2-2	-	-	CASSYPSFPGELFF	TGTGCCAGCAGTTACCCCTCATTTCCCGGGGAGCTGTTTTTT
TRBV19	TRBJ1-2	-	-	CASTRTGLSLQTSYGYTF	TGTGCCAGTACCAGAACGGGACTTTCATTACAAACCTCCTATGGCTACACCTTC
TRBV5-6	TRBJ1-5	once	-	CASSSFQPQHF	TGTGCCAGCAGCTCCTTTCAGCCCCAGCATTTT
TRBV30	TRBJ1-1	-	TRBD1	CAWSQTGTGGTEAFF	TGTGCCTGGAGTCAAACCGGGACAGGGGGGACTGAAGCTTTCTTT
TRBV15	TRBJ2-2	-	-	CATSIDGELFF	TGTGCCACCAGCATTGACGGGGAGCTGTTTTTT
TRBV2	TRBJ1-5	-	TRBD1	CASTTTQGANQPQHF	TGTGCCAGCACCACAACGCAGGGGGCGAATCAGCCCCAGCATTTT
TRBV7-2	TRBJ1-4	once	-	CASSLQQSPTNEKLFF	TGTGCCAGCAGCTTACAACAGAGCCCAACTAATGAAAAACTGTTTTTT
TRBV25-1	TRBJ2-1	-	-	CASSRGGDVYEQFF	TGTGCCAGCAGTAGAGGGGGAGACGTCTACGAGCAGTTCTTC
TRBV6-5	TRBJ1-5	-	TRBD1	CASSYSGQGGQPQHF	TGTGCCAGCAGTTACTCGGGACAGGGAGGTCAGCCCCAGCATTTT
TRBV10-1	TRBJ2-2	-	-	CASSSQGTGELFF	TGCGCCAGCAGTAGCCAGGGGACCGGGGAGCTGTTTTTT